This T cell receptor (beta chain) was identified during a study of PD-1 blockade in classical Hodgkin lymphoma (dated by TCRdb to the early 2020s). Background for the entire study: Nivolumab dosing was 3 mg/kg intravenously every 2 weeks, continuing until either disease progression or unacceptable toxicity. To define a peripheral blood immune signature of response to PD-1 blockade in classical Hodgkin lymphoma, the study combined TCR beta sequencing with CyTOF. Overall study outcomes, separate from this receptor: The study was restricted to a single clinical trial cohort, and the causes of repertoire differences, possibly disease activity or prior therapy, were left undefined. CD4+ but not CD8+ TCR diversity rose significantly by C4D1 (p=0.0027 vs p=0.16), most apparent in complete responders (p=0.02). Among trial patients, those achieving complete response had baseline diversity similar to that of newly diagnosed patients, while diversity was significantly lower in partial responders and progressors. Newly diagnosed patients were reported to have lower baseline TCR diversity than healthy donors, and relapsed/refractory patients were reported to have lower baseline TCR diversity still. Lower diversity was seen in patients whose nivolumab began less than 1 year after ASCT, and these patients were left out of later analyses so that immune reconstitution would not confound the results.

There are a few counts of this clone. The specificity of this receptor is unknown. Within one base of it there is no much larger clone, and no base qualities were kept. The Qiagen DNeasy kit was used to extract genomic DNA from unsorted PBMCs and from the negatively selected CD4+ and CD8+ fractions. TCR beta CDR3 regions were subjected to amplification by immunoSEQ multiplex PCR with primers that anneal to V and J segments. A synthetic immune receptor repertoire was used to minimize amplification bias, and remaining bias was computationally removed after sequencing. Concerning the study's data processing: Repertoire diversity was quantified as the Shannon entropy index using custom Python scripts. The unsorted, CD4+ and CD8+ repertoires were each analyzed separately, with the exception of combined analyses, where CD4+ and CD8+ sequences were merged in silico. A clone counted as expanded when the clone's frequency after treatment rose at least 2-fold relative to C1D1, and clones undetected at baseline were given a pseudocount of 0.5. Singleton clones were defined as clones with 0 or 1 copy at C1D1, and non-singleton clones were defined as clones with 2 or more copies. Clones expanded in unsorted samples were labelled as CD4+, CD8+ or unknown by matching protein sequences in sorted samples from the same patient. Wilcoxon tests on paired samples were used to test changes in diversity from C1D1 to C4D1. The table was pulled from immuneACCESS by TCRdb, which kept in-frame rearrangements only. Such tables lose some clones; where checked, under half of the loss comes from unresolved V genes, and the rest has no known cause. V, J and clone size are taken as reported in that table, and D and trimming were inferred from the DNA itself. The sample table contains over 60,000 clones; only one count was recorded for about two thirds of them. 7.5% to 10% of the sample belongs to the ten largest clones.

Taken with the paper, the label for time point translates to: cycle 2 day 1 (C2D1) of nivolumab. Every trial patient had relapsed following autologous stem cell transplantation, and prior brentuximab vedotin exposure was what differed among cohorts A, B and C. The trial cohort included fewer than 65 patients with relapsed/refractory classical Hodgkin lymphoma, and each patient had a best overall response of complete response, partial response or progressive disease. Trial patients were treated with single-agent nivolumab in the multi-cohort phase II CheckMate 205 trial. An independent review committee assessed best overall response by applying the 2007 International Working Group response criteria. Trial PBMCs were obtained immediately prior to nivolumab initiation (C1D1) and on therapy at cycle 2 day 1 and cycle 4 day 1. Peripheral blood was collected in 8 mL Vacutainer Cell Preparation Tubes, from which PBMCs were isolated by centrifugation and then cryopreserved.

The receptor was isolated from a human donor with classical Hodgkin lymphoma. The sequences come from peripheral blood mononuclear cells (PBMCs), collected before the second cycle of nivolumab.

In nucleotide form, the sequence is TGTGCCAGCAGCCCCTTAGATATGAACACTGAAGCTTTCTTT. This yields the protein CASSPLDMNTEAFF. The receptor chain draws on TRBV6-5 and TRBJ1-1; the D gene is unclear. Measured from the cysteine to the phenylalanine, the CDR3 is 14 residues long. The DNA shown is the 42-base CDR3, in frame from base 1. V sheds 6 bases and J sheds 0 bases, leaving 11 bases between their ends. The germline V gene supplies CDR1 MNHEY and CDR2 SVGAGI.